This T cell receptor beta chain was profiled in a study of T cell responses to AZD1222 COVID-19 vaccine. Points from the study as a whole: Repertoire sampling was restricted to post-peak T cell response timepoints. Vaccination with two AZD1222 doses was followed by a rise in Spike-specific TCR breadth and depth.

A remark on this clone: The antigen is undetermined.

Sequenced by immunoSEQ multiplex PCR; TCRdb stores in-frame clones only, minus some. This sample's table has under 150,000 clones. The receptor was isolated from an adult in good health. The sequencing input was peripheral blood.

The CDR3 DNA reads TGTGCCAGCAGGCGTTTTGAAGCCACTGAAGCTTTCTTT. Amino acid sequence: CASRRFEATEAFF. The chain uses TRBV9 and TRBJ1-1, with D unclear. CDR3 length: 13 amino acids. V dropped 5 bases and J dropped 4 bases, with 12 bases sitting between them. Germline assignment: CDR1 SGDLS and CDR2 YYNGEE.